This is a list of T cell receptor beta chains from one sample in a study of blood T cell repertoires in COVID-19. Sequenced by immunoSEQ multiplex PCR; TCRdb stores in-frame clones only, minus some. The data contain 110,000 to 150,000 clones, roughly 88% of them singletons. The sequencing input was peripheral blood. The receptors were gathered from a man between 65 and 79 years old with acute or convalescent COVID-19. Each CDR3 is given with its conserved first and last residue. A D gene is named only where the DNA matches it firmly. A clone size is listed for some rows: how often the clone was seen (once, few, many), or a class if it is expanded.

v_gene	abundance	len	j_gene	d_gene	CDR3aa	CDR3nt
TRBV5-8	NA	13	TRBJ1-5	TRBD1	CASSRDRNQPQHF	TGTGCCAGCAGCCGGGACAGAAATCAGCCCCAGCATTTT
TRBV19	NA	20	TRBJ1-6	TRBD1	CASTSISLGLGGTGESPLHF	TGTGCCAGTACCAGTATATCCCTGGGTCTCGGGGGGACAGGGGAATCACCCCTCCACTTT
TRBV28	NA	13	TRBJ1-3	NA	CASNAGSGNTIYF	TGTGCCAGCAATGCAGGCTCTGGAAACACCATATATTTT
TRBV5-1	once	16	TRBJ1-1	TRBD1	CASSWTGGEGNTEAFF	TGCGCCAGCAGCTGGACAGGGGGCGAAGGTAACACTGAAGCTTTCTTT
TRBV27	NA	14	TRBJ2-1	NA	CASSRTASYNEQFF	TGTGCCAGCTCTCGGACTGCCTCCTACAATGAGCAGTTCTTC
TRBV19	NA	15	TRBJ1-4	NA	CASSIGGKGEEKLFF	TGTGCCAGTAGTATCGGGGGGAAGGGAGAGGAAAAACTGTTTTTT
TRBV6-5	NA	13	TRBJ2-3	NA	CASAPRDTDTQYF	TGTGCCAGCGCGCCTAGAGACACAGATACGCAGTATTTT
TRBV6-2/TRBV6-3	NA	14	TRBJ1-2	TRBD1	CASSRDRVDYGYTF	TGTGCCAGCAGTCGGGACAGGGTGGACTATGGCTACACCTTC
TRBV6-6	NA	15	TRBJ2-7	TRBD1	CASSYSPRGQYEQYF	TGTGCCAGCAGTTACTCGCCCAGGGGGCAGTACGAGCAGTACTTC
TRBV5-5	NA	15	TRBJ1-5	NA	CASSLARGVSQPQHF	TGTGCCAGCAGCTTGGCCAGGGGAGTAAGTCAGCCCCAGCATTTT
TRBV20-1	NA	12	TRBJ1-1	NA	CSASPAGRAAFF	TGCAGTGCTAGTCCCGCAGGGCGAGCAGCTTTCTTT
TRBV19	NA	14	TRBJ1-1	TRBD1	CASSISRDSLPAFF	TGTGCCAGTAGTATATCACGGGACAGCCTCCCAGCTTTCTTT
TRBV5-8	NA	14	TRBJ1-2	NA	CASSFSGETRGYTF	TGTGCCAGCAGCTTTTCAGGGGAAACTCGAGGCTACACCTTC
TRBV6-6	NA	15	TRBJ1-2	NA	CASSPGTSFGIGYTF	TGTGCCAGCAGTCCCGGGACATCTTTTGGGATTGGCTACACCTTC
TRBV4-1	NA	16	TRBJ1-2	TRBD1	CASSQGGQGEGYGYTF	TGCGCCAGCAGCCAAGGGGGACAGGGAGAAGGCTATGGCTACACCTTC
TRBV6-2/TRBV6-3	NA	14	TRBJ2-7	NA	CASSARRGSYEQYF	TGTGCCAGCAGTGCTAGGAGGGGATCCTACGAGCAGTACTTC
TRBV3-1/TRBV3-2	once	16	TRBJ1-1	NA	CASSQDRRPGYTEAFF	TGTGCCAGCAGCCAAGATCGGAGACCCGGGTACACTGAAGCTTTCTTT
TRBV5-1	NA	15	TRBJ1-4	NA	CASSLSNEQREKLFF	TGCGCCAGCAGCTTGTCGAACGAACAGCGGGAAAAACTGTTTTTT
TRBV7-2	NA	15	TRBJ2-2	NA	CASSLGSGNTGELFF	TGTGCCAGCAGCTTAGGGTCCGGGAACACCGGGGAGCTGTTTTTT
TRBV12-5	NA	16	TRBJ1-2	TRBD1	CASGSPSDRVKYGYTF	TGTGCTAGTGGTTCTCCTTCGGACAGGGTAAAATATGGCTACACCTTC
TRBV28	NA	13	TRBJ1-2	TRBD1	CASSFRDSRGYTF	TGTGCCAGCAGTTTTAGGGACAGTAGGGGCTACACCTTC
TRBV7-6	medium-sized	15	TRBJ2-7	NA	CASSSEPGWAYEQYF	TGTGCCAGCAGCTCCGAACCAGGGTGGGCCTACGAGCAGTACTTC
TRBV7-9	NA	14	TRBJ1-2	NA	CASSLDDRTHGYTF	TGTGCCAGCAGCTTAGACGACAGGACCCATGGCTACACCTTC
TRBV7-2	once	16	TRBJ2-5	TRBD2	CASSFSRGGFGETQYF	TGTGCCAGCAGCTTTTCCCGCGGGGGGTTCGGAGAGACCCAGTACTTC
TRBV11-3	once	15	TRBJ2-7	TRBD1	CASSFSGTGNYEQYF	TGTGCCAGCAGCTTCTCCGGGACAGGGAACTACGAGCAGTACTTC
TRBV9	NA	14	TRBJ2-1	NA	CASSEPGNYNEQFF	TGTGCCAGCAGCGAGCCCGGGAACTACAATGAGCAGTTCTTC
TRBV28	NA	15	TRBJ1-4	NA	CASSPPGATNEKLFF	TGTGCCAGCAGTCCCCCAGGGGCAACTAATGAAAAACTGTTTTTT
TRBV6-5	NA	15	TRBJ1-3	TRBD1	CASIRTGDSGNTIYF	TGTGCCAGCATAAGGACAGGAGACTCTGGAAACACCATATATTTT
TRBV6-5	NA	15	TRBJ2-1	TRBD2	CASRLGLAGGDEQFF	TGTGCCAGCAGACTCGGACTAGCGGGAGGGGATGAGCAGTTCTTC
TRBV5-4	NA	14	TRBJ1-1	NA	CASSLDRSNTEAFF	TGTGCCAGCAGCTTGGACAGGTCGAACACTGAAGCTTTCTTT
TRBV7-9	NA	17	TRBJ2-1	TRBD2	CASSFTLAGEIYNEQFF	TGTGCCAGCAGCTTTACTCTAGCGGGAGAGATCTACAATGAGCAGTTCTTC
TRBV19	NA	14	TRBJ1-2	NA	CASSTRLKPYGYTF	TGTGCCAGTAGTACTAGGCTAAAACCCTATGGCTACACCTTC
TRBV29-1	NA	13	TRBJ2-7	NA	CSVAGLATYEQYF	TGCAGCGTTGCCGGCCTAGCCACCTACGAGCAGTACTTC
TRBV27	NA	14	TRBJ1-1	NA	CASSLEGKGTEAFF	TGTGCCAGCAGCCTGGAGGGGAAGGGCACTGAAGCTTTCTTT
TRBV7-2	NA	14	TRBJ2-1	NA	CASSLDPSNGEQFF	TGTGCCAGCAGCTTAGACCCCTCTAACGGTGAGCAGTTCTTC
TRBV19	NA	17	TRBJ2-7	TRBD1	CASSIPDRGVPLSEQYF	TGTGCCAGTAGTATCCCGGACAGGGGGGTTCCCCTATCCGAGCAGTACTTC
TRBV5-1	NA	18	TRBJ2-3	TRBD2	CASSSGLAGVPPTDTQYF	TGCGCCAGCAGCTCGGGACTAGCGGGAGTCCCTCCCACAGATACGCAGTATTTT
TRBV7-3	NA	13	TRBJ2-7	TRBD2	CASSGSGGAEQYF	TGTGCCAGCAGCGGTTCGGGGGGAGCAGAGCAGTACTTC
TRBV6-1	NA	16	TRBJ2-5	TRBD2	CASSETDRGGTETQYF	TGTGCCAGCAGTGAAACGGATCGGGGGGGAACCGAGACCCAGTACTTC
TRBV21-1	NA	15	TRBJ2-1	NA	CASSKAGTGDNEQFF	TGTGCCAGCAGCAAAGCGGGGACGGGAGACAATGAGCAGTTCTTC
TRBV19	NA	15	TRBJ1-1	NA	CASSIAGRMNTEAFF	TGTGCCAGTAGTATTGCTGGCAGGATGAACACTGAAGCTTTCTTT
TRBV7-6	NA	15	TRBJ1-5	TRBD1	CASSLDQGDGQPQHF	TGTGCCAGCAGCTTAGACCAGGGGGACGGTCAGCCCCAGCATTTT
TRBV28	NA	16	TRBJ1-2	NA	CASRTRTDSGSKGYTF	TGTGCCAGCAGGACCCGGACAGACAGCGGGAGCAAGGGCTACACCTTC
TRBV11-2	NA	14	TRBJ1-1	NA	CASSLTGMNTEAFF	TGTGCCAGCAGCTTAACGGGGATGAACACTGAAGCTTTCTTT
TRBV19	NA	13	TRBJ1-4	TRBD1	CASRGQGNEKLFF	TGTGCCAGTAGGGGACAGGGAAATGAAAAACTGTTTTTT
TRBV6-4	NA	15	TRBJ1-6	TRBD1	CASSAGTGGNSPLHF	TGTGCCAGCAGTGCCGGGACAGGGGGCAATTCACCCCTCCACTTT
TRBV19	once	13	TRBJ1-3	NA	CASRYGAGNTIYF	TGTGCCAGTCGGTACGGGGCTGGAAACACCATATATTTT
TRBV2	NA	14	TRBJ1-5	NA	CASSEGNDGQPQHF	TGTGCCAGCAGTGAAGGGAATGACGGGCAGCCCCAGCATTTT
TRBV6-5	NA	15	TRBJ2-1	NA	CASSYGSSPGNEQFF	TGTGCCAGCAGTTACGGGTCCTCCCCGGGCAATGAGCAGTTCTTC
TRBV19	NA	16	TRBJ1-2	NA	CASSIIGEAPGYGYTF	TGTGCCAGTAGTATAATAGGGGAGGCCCCCGGCTATGGCTACACCTTC
TRBV12-2	NA	15	TRBJ1-2	NA	CASRLQVPGGYGYTF	TGTGCAAGTCGCTTACAGGTCCCCGGGGGCTATGGCTACACCTTC
TRBV2	NA	15	TRBJ2-7	TRBD1	CASREGQATSYEQYF	TGTGCCAGCAGGGAGGGACAGGCGACCTCCTACGAGCAGTACTTC